This is a list of T cell receptor beta chains from one sample in a study of blood T cell repertoires in COVID-19. Here immunoSEQ multiplex PCR was the method, and the copy in TCRdb shows in-frame clones only, minus some. The sample consists of approximately 160,000 clones, 80% to 90% of them appearing once. Input material: peripheral blood. Receptor source: a human donor in a cohort sampled during active COVID-19. CDR3s leave out the opening cysteine and the closing phenylalanine or tryptophan.

v_gene,j_gene,CDR3aa
TRBV30,TRBJ1-6,AILARQGVDSPLH
TRBV6-6,TRBJ2-4,ASGGLAKNIQY
TRBV10-2,TRBJ1-1,ASSGYLGTEAF
TRBV20-1,TRBJ2-7,SASSLAGYEQY
TRBV9,TRBJ1-2,ASSKGQGDGYGYT
TRBV11-2,TRBJ2-5,ASSYGTGVEETQY
TRBV11-2,TRBJ2-7,ASSLGDSYEQY
TRBV7-8,TRBJ1-2,ASSPRTGNYGYT
TRBV18,TRBJ2-2,ASSPRRIAGADGELF
TRBV2,TRBJ2-1,ASSEERSEQF
TRBV7-8,TRBJ2-2,ASSFRVGTGELF
TRBV5-4,TRBJ1-2,ASSLDQTVGGYT
TRBV12-3/TRBV12-4,TRBJ1-2,ASSYDIRIGYT
TRBV4-3,TRBJ1-6,ASSQGRNSPLH
TRBV10-3,TRBJ2-6,AISTGAPEANVLT
TRBV15,TRBJ2-7,ATSRDDYPQY
TRBV19,TRBJ2-5,ASSNPGTGGFETQY
TRBV7-6,TRBJ1-3,ASSPQGPGNTIY
TRBV29-1,TRBJ2-3,SSLRSDVFDTQY
TRBV9,TRBJ1-2,ASSLGQASGSYT
TRBV9,TRBJ2-7,ASSVEAGTYYEQY
TRBV9,TRBJ1-2,ASTLQGDYGYT
TRBV7-9,TRBJ2-5,ASSLLLAGETQY
TRBV15,TRBJ1-2,ATSIRQGRDGYT
TRBV6-5,TRBJ1-2,ASTDSNYGYT
TRBV5-1,TRBJ2-2,ASSLQTGTNTGELF
TRBV10-1,TRBJ2-3,ASSDGLGADTQY
TRBV7-2,TRBJ2-1,ASSQNRLAGGPYNEQF
TRBV5-1,TRBJ2-1,ASSLRTDFYNEQF
TRBV12-3/TRBV12-4,TRBJ1-3,ASSLTEGNTIY
TRBV27,TRBJ1-5,ASSLRTGTQPQH
TRBV9,TRBJ1-2,ASSFRDRGHGYT
TRBV30,TRBJ2-5,AWSTGLAGFQETQY
TRBV30,TRBJ1-2,ARTPTGGYGYT
TRBV4-3,TRBJ1-2,ASSQDLRQGDRYT
TRBV7-8,TRBJ2-3,ASSLVAGGPDTQY
TRBV27,TRBJ1-1,ASSTLGGAAEAF
TRBV5-4,TRBJ1-4,ASSHDRDAEKLF
TRBV7-9,TRBJ2-7,ASSSGEGSY
TRBV7-3,TRBJ2-3,ASSFMGLSTDTQY
TRBV4-3,TRBJ1-2,ASSQPGIYGYT
TRBV7-6,TRBJ2-1,ASSSGDEQF